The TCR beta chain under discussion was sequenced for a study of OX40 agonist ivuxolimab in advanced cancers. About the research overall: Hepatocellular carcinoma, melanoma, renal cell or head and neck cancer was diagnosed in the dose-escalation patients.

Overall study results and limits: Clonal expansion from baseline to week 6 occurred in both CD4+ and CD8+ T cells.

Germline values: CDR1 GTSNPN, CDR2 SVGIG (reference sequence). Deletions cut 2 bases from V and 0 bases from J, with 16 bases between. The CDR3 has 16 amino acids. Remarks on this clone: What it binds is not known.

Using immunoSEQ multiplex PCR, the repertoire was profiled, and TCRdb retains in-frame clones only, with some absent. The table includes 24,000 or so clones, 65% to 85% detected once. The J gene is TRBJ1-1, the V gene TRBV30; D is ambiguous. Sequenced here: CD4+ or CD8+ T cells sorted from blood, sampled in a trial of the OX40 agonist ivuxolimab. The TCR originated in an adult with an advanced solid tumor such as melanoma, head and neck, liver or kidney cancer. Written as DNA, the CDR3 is TGTGCCTGGAGTCGCGGGGTAGGGCTTATGAACACTGAAGCTTTCTTT. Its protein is CAWSRGVGLMNTEAFF.